Each of the 7 T cell receptor beta chains below was sequenced from the same sample in a study of blood T cell repertoires in COVID-19. Assay: immunoSEQ multiplex PCR; the TCRdb copy retains only in-frame clones and omits some. In the table there are approximately 260,000 clones, over 80% of which are singletons. The specimen sequenced was PBMCs or T cells enriched from blood (not recorded which). The origin of the receptors is a woman in her late teens or twenties who had recovered from COVID-19.

This clone appeared once. The chain employs TRBV28 and TRBJ2-7; perhaps TRBD1 as D (5 bases). Deletions cut 5 bases from V and 0 bases from J, with 11 bases between. The length of the CDR3 is 14 residues. Per the germline V gene, CDR1 is MDHEN and CDR2 is SYDVKM. This CDR3 is CASSVTDGSYEQYF. CDR3 nucleotide sequence: TGTGCCAGCAGTGTGACAGACGGCTCCTACGAGCAGTACTTC.

This clone was counted a single time. The V gene is TRBV9, the J gene TRBJ1-2; 8 nucleotides line up with TRBD1. Germline-derived CDR1 and CDR2 are SGDLS and YYNGEE. J gave up 4 bases and V 4 bases, and 3 bases lay outside the gene matches. The CDR3 sequence is 13 residues long. The CDR3 DNA follows: TGTGCCAGCAGCCCCGGACAGGGCTATGGCTACACCTTC. It encodes CASSPGQGYGYTF.

This clone is a singleton in its sample. The V gene is TRBV2, the J gene TRBJ2-7, with 11 bases aligning to TRBD2. Germline-derived CDR1 and CDR2 are SNHLY and FYNNEI. The trim removed 7 bases at V and 1 base at J, leaving 6 bases unmatched. This CDR3 is 15 amino acids long. CDR3 DNA sequence: TGTGCCAGCACCATAGCGGGAGGGCCGTCCTACGAGCAGTACTTC. The encoded protein is CASTIAGGPSYEQYF.

This chain links TRBV9 with TRBJ1-2, with a weak D call TRBD1 (5 bases). Between the trimmed V and J ends, which lost 4 bases and 4 bases, there was a span of 8 bases. Germline-derived CDR1 and CDR2 are SGDLS and YYNGEE. The CDR3 is made up of 12 amino acids. The CDR3 is CASSRDSYGYTF. CDR3 in DNA: TGTGCCAGCAGCCGAGACAGCTATGGCTACACCTTC.

The chain carries TRBV28 and TRBJ2-3, with D unresolved. The germline V and J ends were trimmed by 6 bases and 4 bases, with 14 bases remaining between them. Germline V gene lookup returns CDR1 MDHEN and CDR2 SYDVKM. The CDR3 runs 14 residues. CDR3 bases: TGTGCCAGCAGAGGCCTCCGGGTTCCAGATACGCAGTATTTT. This encodes CASRGLRVPDTQYF.

This clone was seen more than once but under ten times. V usage is TRBV12-5 and J usage is TRBJ2-7, with unresolved D. Per germline, CDR1 LGHNT and CDR2 FRNRAP. The V end lost 6 bases, the J end lost 3 bases, and 6 bases lay between the germline ends. This CDR3 is 11 amino acids long. CDR3 loop: CASGLLYEQYF. The DNA for the CDR3 is TGTGCTAGTGGCCTCCTCTACGAGCAGTACTTC.

V usage is TRBV12-5 and J usage is TRBJ1-1, with D maybe TRBD1 (5 bases). From germline, CDR1 is LGHNT and CDR2 FRNRAP. The CDR3 covers 12 residues. Trimming took off 0 bases at V and 10 bases at J, with 9 bases between the two ends. CDR3 residues: CASGLVSGLAFF. CDR3 bases: TGTGCTAGTGGTTTGGTATCAGGGTTAGCTTTCTTT.